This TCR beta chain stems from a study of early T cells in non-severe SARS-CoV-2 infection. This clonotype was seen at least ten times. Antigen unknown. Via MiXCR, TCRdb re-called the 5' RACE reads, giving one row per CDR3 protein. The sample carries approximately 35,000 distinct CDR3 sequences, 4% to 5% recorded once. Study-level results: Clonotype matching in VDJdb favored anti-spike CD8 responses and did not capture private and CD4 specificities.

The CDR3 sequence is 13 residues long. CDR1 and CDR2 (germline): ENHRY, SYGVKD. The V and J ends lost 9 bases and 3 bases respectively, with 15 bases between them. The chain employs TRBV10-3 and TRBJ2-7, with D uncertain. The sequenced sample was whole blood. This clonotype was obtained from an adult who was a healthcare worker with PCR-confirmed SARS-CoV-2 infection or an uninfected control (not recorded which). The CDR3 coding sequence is TGTGCCATGAGGCCCGAGGCCTACTACGAGCAGTACTTC. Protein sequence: CAMRPEAYYEQYF.